Listed here are 25 T cell receptor beta chains from one sample, sequenced in a study of T-cell reconstitution after alpha-beta-depleted transplantation in children. Molecular barcoding with unique molecular identifiers was used for the TCRbeta library. One entry per CDR3 protein results from TCRdb running MiXCR on the PCR reads. This table holds just under 250,000 distinct CDR3 sequences, about a quarter found once. Sequencing was performed on PBMCs, taken before TCRalphabeta/CD19-depleted stem cell transplant. The receptors originated from a girl aged 2 to 10 with Fanconi anemia, due to receive a stem cell transplant.

This clonotype was seen ten or more times. The rearrangement joins TRBV20-1 to TRBJ2-5; D call uncertain. The CDR3 loop spans 13 amino acids. The germline V gene encodes CDR1 DFQATT and CDR2 SNEGSKA (reference sequence). The CDR3 is CTYLVRLQETQYF. CDR3 DNA sequence: TGCACCTACTTGGTACGTCTACAAGAGACCCAGTACTTC.

There are a few counts of this clonotype. The gene calls are TRBV29-1 and TRBJ2-5; maybe TRBD1 (7 bases). The V gene's germline CDR1 is SQVTM and CDR2 ANQGSEA. CDR3 size: 16 residues. Trimming removed 4 bases at V and 5 bases at J, with 23 bases between. The CDR3 DNA sequence: TGCAGCGTTGGTCGTTGGGGACAGTCGGGGAGGGAGACCCAGTACTTC. It encodes CSVGRWGQSGRETQYF.

This clonotype was seen a few times. This sequence joins TRBV28 and TRBJ2-7, with D maybe TRBD2 (6 bases). This CDR3 comprises 15 residues. CDR1 MDHEN and CDR2 SYDVKM come from the germline V gene. V dropped 6 bases and J dropped 3 bases, with 18 bases sitting between them. CDR3 amino acids: CASSPYGLMFYEQYF. The DNA for the CDR3 is TGTGCCAGCAGCCCCTACGGACTAATGTTCTACGAGCAGTACTTC.

This chain joins TRBV29-1 and TRBJ2-1, with 9 bases that match TRBD2. V gave up 4 bases and J gave up 7 bases; unmatched junction bases: 11. In germline, CDR1 is SQVTM, CDR2 ANQGSEA. The CDR3 loop spans 15 amino acids. The CDR3 DNA reads TGCAGCGTTGTAGGCCTAGCGGGAAGGAGGAATGAGCAGTTCTTC. The encoded protein is CSVVGLAGRRNEQFF.

This clonotype was detected many times. V and J are TRBV29-1 and TRBJ2-1; 10 bases align to TRBD1. Unmatched junction bases numbered 14, after V lost 2 bases and J lost 4 bases. Germline V gives CDR1 SQVTM, CDR2 ANQGSEA. This CDR3 region has 18 residues. The CDR3 nucleotides read TGCAGCGTTGAATTACTTGTCGCAGGGACAGGGGCTTACAATGAGCAGTTCTTC. Translating gives CSVELLVAGTGAYNEQFF.

The table lists this clonotype with a few counts. The chain links TRBV12-3 or TRBV12-4 to TRBJ1-2; D uncertain. This CDR3 is built from 12 residues. V lost 6 bases and J 6 bases, leaving 11 bases between the germline ends. This CDR3 is CASRKSRNGYTF. The CDR3 coding sequence is TGTGCCAGCAGAAAGTCGCGAAATGGCTACACCTTC.

This clonotype has at least ten counts. The rearrangement links TRBV20-1 to TRBJ2-6; no clear D gene. Germline values: CDR1 DFQATT, CDR2 SNEGSKA (reference sequence). The CDR3 extends over 15 amino acids. The V and J ends lost 0 bases and 2 bases respectively, with 8 bases between them. The CDR3 DNA follows: TGCAGTGCTAGAGATTCTCAGCCTGGGGCCAACGTCCTGACTTTC. This sequence encodes CSARDSQPGANVLTF.

V usage is TRBV2 and J usage is TRBJ2-2, with 9 positions matching TRBD2. This CDR3 has 17 amino acids. Germline values: CDR1 SNHLY, CDR2 FYNNEI. Germline trimming cut 4 bases from V and 5 bases from J; bases unmatched to any gene: 11. CDR3 sequence: CASSARLAGSQTGELFF. Written as DNA, the CDR3 is TGTGCCAGCAGTGCACGCCTAGCGGGAAGTCAGACCGGGGAGCTGTTTTTT.

This clonotype came up many times. The gene calls are TRBV25-1 and TRBJ2-3; TRBD1 matches 8 bases. CDR1 MGHDK and CDR2 SYGVNS come from the germline V gene. The junction had 5 bases not matched to a gene; V was cut back by 2 bases and J by 1 base. The CDR3 is 16 residues long. The CDR3 reads CASSEGGQGGTDTQYF. For the CDR3, the DNA is TGTGCCAGCAGTGAAGGCGGACAGGGTGGCACAGATACGCAGTATTTT.

The chain uses TRBV25-1 and TRBJ2-2; 9 positions match TRBD1. Germline values: CDR1 MGHDK, CDR2 SYGVNS. V lost 6 bases to trimming and J lost 6 bases; unmatched junction nucleotides: 5. The length of the CDR3 is 14 residues. The CDR3 DNA follows: TGTGCCAGCAGGGGACAGGGAGTATCCGGGGAGCTGTTTTTT. This codes for CASRGQGVSGELFF.

The chain recombines TRBV4-1 with TRBJ2-1, with 12 bases identical to TRBD2. CDR1 and CDR2 from the germline V gene are MGHRA and YSYEKL. V lost 0 bases and J lost 5; bases outside the gene matches: 5. This CDR3 spans 17 amino acids. CDR3 sequence (DNA): TGCGCCAGCAGCCAAGACGTTCTAGCGGGGGGGCACAATGAGCAGTTCTTC. It encodes CASSQDVLAGGHNEQFF.

This clonotype was seen a handful of times. The chain employs TRBV5-1 and TRBJ2-7; D uncertain. CDR1 is SGHRS and CDR2 is YFSETQ in the germline V gene. The V gene lost 0 bases and the J gene lost 7 bases, with 5 bases spanning the gap. CDR3 length: 11 residues. CDR3 protein: CASSLGREQYF. The CDR3 DNA reads as TGCGCCAGCAGCTTGGGGCGGGAGCAGTACTTC.

The CDR3 protein is CASSGLAGGVEQYF. The CDR3 DNA sequence: TGCGCCAGCAGTGGACTAGCGGGAGGGGTCGAGCAGTACTTC. The chain couples TRBV10-2 to TRBJ2-7, with 14 nucleotides matching TRBD2. The CDR3 has 14 amino acids. Looked up from germline, CDR1 is WSHSY and CDR2 is SAAADI. J gave up 6 bases and V 4 bases, and 2 bases lay outside the gene matches.

The table lists this clonotype with many counts. The junction and the germline gene differ at one end; a read error may be behind it. The J gene is TRBJ1-2, the V gene TRBV29-1; possible D gene TRBD1, 5 bases. The V gene's germline CDR1 is SQVTM and CDR2 ANQGSEA. The CDR3 sequence is 13 residues long. The DNA of the CDR3 is TGCAGCGTGGAAGACAGTCCTAACTATGGCTACACCTTC. Protein product: CSVEDSPNYGYTF.

J is TRBJ2-1 and V is TRBV23-1; D perhaps matches TRBD1 (6 bases). TRBV23-1 is an ORF, and what it does is uncertain. The V end was cut by 0 bases, the J end by 9 bases, with 18 bases between. The CDR3 loop spans 16 amino acids. CDR3: CASSQSGQGKSREQFF. Written as DNA, the CDR3 is TGCGCCAGCAGTCAATCGGGGCAGGGGAAGAGCCGTGAGCAGTTCTTC.

This clonotype showed up many times. The chain uses TRBV25-1 and TRBJ2-5; the D gene is possibly TRBD1 (6 bases). Between the trimmed V and J ends, which lost 0 bases and 3 bases, there was a span of 17 bases. The CDR3 length is 17 residues. Germline lookup yields CDR1 MGHDK and CDR2 SYGVNS. CDR3: CASSEYFWDNDKETQYF. In DNA, the CDR3 is TGTGCCAGCAGTGAATATTTTTGGGACAACGACAAAGAGACCCAGTACTTC.

This clonotype has more than one count but fewer than ten. The J gene is TRBJ2-1, the V gene TRBV5-1; 11 nucleotides line up with TRBD2. CDR3 length equals 15 residues. Trimming took 0 bases from V and 10 from J; bases not matched to a gene: 6. CDR1 is SGHRS and CDR2 is YFSETQ in the germline V gene. CDR3 loop: CASSLELAGVREQFF. The CDR3, as DNA: TGCGCCAGCAGCTTGGAACTAGCGGGAGTCAGGGAGCAGTTCTTC. The full variable domain, with the rest looked up from reference TRBV5-1 and TRBJ2-1, is KAGVTQTPRYLIKTRGQQVTLSCSPISGHRSVSWYQQTPGQGLQFLFEYFSETQRNKGNFPGRFSGRQFSNSRSEMNVSTLELGDSALYLCASSLELAGVREQFFGPGTRLTVL.

This clonotype came up many times. The V call is TRBV29-1, the J call TRBJ2-4; D ambiguous. Deletions cut 0 bases from V and 7 bases from J, with 7 bases between. The germline gives CDR1 SQVTM, CDR2 ANQGSEA. The CDR3 runs to 12 residues. In nucleotides, the CDR3 is TGCAGCGTTGAAGATCATAGGAACATTCAGTACTTC. Its protein is CSVEDHRNIQYF. Looking up the rest from reference TRBV29-1 and TRBJ2-4 gives the full variable domain: SAVISQKPSRDICQRGTSLTIQCQVDSQVTMMFWYRQQPGQSLTLIATANQGSEATYESGFVIDKFPISRPNLTFSTLTVSNMSPEDSSIYLCSVEDHRNIQYFGAGTRLSVL.

This clonotype turned up a few times. This rearrangement joins TRBV28 to TRBJ2-3; 7 bases align to TRBD1. V gave up 0 bases and J gave up 3 bases; unmatched junction bases: 0. Germline CDR1 reads MDHEN; CDR2 reads SYDVKM. The CDR3 loop spans 14 amino acids. This CDR3 reads CASSLWDRTDTQYF. CDR3 nucleotides: TGTGCCAGCAGTTTATGGGACAGGACAGATACGCAGTATTTT.

The V and J genes are TRBV6-5 and TRBJ2-1, with 8 positions matching TRBD2. J was trimmed by 4 bases and V by 2 bases; bases with no gene match: 1. The CDR3 is 14 amino acids. The V gene's germline CDR1 is MNHEY and CDR2 SVGAGI. This CDR3 is CASSYAGGYNEQFF. DNA for the CDR3: TGTGCCAGCAGTTACGCGGGAGGTTACAATGAGCAGTTCTTC.

This clonotype was counted between two and nine times. The V and J genes are TRBV5-1 and TRBJ2-2; 7 positions agree with TRBD2. The V segment lost 4 bases and the J segment 6 bases; nucleotides outside the gene matches: 9. Germline V CDR1 and CDR2: SGHRS, YFSETQ. The CDR3 sequence is 15 residues long. The CDR3 loop is CASSPGLVVAGELFF. The CDR3 region has the DNA TGCGCCAGCAGCCCAGGACTAGTCGTGGCCGGGGAGCTGTTTTTT.

There are a few counts of this clonotype. The gene calls are TRBV20-1 and TRBJ2-3; the D gene is possibly TRBD2 (5 bases). CDR1 and CDR2 from the germline V gene are DFQATT and SNEGSKA (reference sequence). Trimming removed 0 bases from V and 5 bases from J, with 9 bases in between. This CDR3 comprises 13 residues. The DNA of the CDR3 is TGCAGTGCTAGAGATCTGGCGGGAGATACGCAGTATTTT. Its protein product is CSARDLAGDTQYF.

The V call is TRBV7-9, the J call TRBJ1-1; no clear D. Between the trimmed V and J ends, which lost 5 bases and 4 bases, there was a span of 11 bases. The CDR3 has 13 amino acids. The germline gives CDR1 SEHNR, CDR2 FQNEAQ (reference sequence). The CDR3 region is CASSDGPFTEAFF. The CDR3 region has the DNA TGTGCCAGCAGCGACGGACCCTTCACTGAAGCTTTCTTT.

This clonotype occurred many times. The chain has TRBV12-3 or TRBV12-4 and TRBJ1-1; D is unclear. V lost 7 bases, J lost 8 bases, and 17 bases lay in between. This CDR3 has 13 amino acids. CDR3 coding DNA: TGTGCCAGCAAGACCAGGTTTACCCTCGAAGCTTTCTTT. It encodes CASKTRFTLEAFF.

The V and J genes are TRBV12-3 or TRBV12-4 and TRBJ1-1; the D is unclear. Trimming left V 3 bases short and J 1 base short, with 15 bases between. The CDR3 runs to 16 residues. The CDR3: CASSFYAGRANTEAFF. The CDR3 DNA is TGTGCCAGCAGTTTTTATGCGGGCCGGGCGAACACTGAAGCTTTCTTT.